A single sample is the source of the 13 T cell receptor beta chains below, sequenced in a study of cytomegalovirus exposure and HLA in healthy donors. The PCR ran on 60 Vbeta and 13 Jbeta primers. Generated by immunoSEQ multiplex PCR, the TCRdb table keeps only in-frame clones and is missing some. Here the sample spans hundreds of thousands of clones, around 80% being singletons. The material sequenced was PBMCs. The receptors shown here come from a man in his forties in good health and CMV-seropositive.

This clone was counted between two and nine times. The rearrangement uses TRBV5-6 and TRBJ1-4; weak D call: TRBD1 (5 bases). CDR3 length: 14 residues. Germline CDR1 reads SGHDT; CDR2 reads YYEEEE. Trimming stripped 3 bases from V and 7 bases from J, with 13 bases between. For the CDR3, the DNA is TGTGCCAGCAGCTACGGGGGGGTCGGTGAAAAACTGTTTTTT. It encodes CASSYGGVGEKLFF.

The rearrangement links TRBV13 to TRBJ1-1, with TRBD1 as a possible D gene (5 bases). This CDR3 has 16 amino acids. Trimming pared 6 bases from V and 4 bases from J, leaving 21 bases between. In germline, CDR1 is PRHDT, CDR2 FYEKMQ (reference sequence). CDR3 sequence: CASRRTLTGGVTEAFF. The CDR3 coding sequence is TGTGCCAGCAGGCGTACCCTAACAGGAGGGGTCACTGAAGCTTTCTTT. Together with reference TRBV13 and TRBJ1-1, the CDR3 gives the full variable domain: AAGVIQSPRHLIKEKRETATLKCYPIPRHDTVYWYQQGPGQDPQFLISFYEKMQSDKGSIPDRFSAQQFSDYHSELNMSSLELGDSALYFCASRRTLTGGVTEAFFGQGTRLTVV.

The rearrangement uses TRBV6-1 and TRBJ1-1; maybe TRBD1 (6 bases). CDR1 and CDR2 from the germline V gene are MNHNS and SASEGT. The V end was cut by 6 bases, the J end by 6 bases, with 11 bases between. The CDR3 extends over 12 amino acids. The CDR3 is CASSRGAPEAFF. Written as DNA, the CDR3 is TGTGCCAGCAGCCGGGGGGCCCCTGAAGCTTTCTTT.

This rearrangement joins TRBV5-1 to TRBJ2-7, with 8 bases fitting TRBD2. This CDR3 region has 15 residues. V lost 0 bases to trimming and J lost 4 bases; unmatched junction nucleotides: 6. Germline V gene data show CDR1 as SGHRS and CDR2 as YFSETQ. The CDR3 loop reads CASSLVPGLEYEQYF. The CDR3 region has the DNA TGCGCCAGCAGCTTGGTCCCGGGACTAGAGTACGAGCAGTACTTC.

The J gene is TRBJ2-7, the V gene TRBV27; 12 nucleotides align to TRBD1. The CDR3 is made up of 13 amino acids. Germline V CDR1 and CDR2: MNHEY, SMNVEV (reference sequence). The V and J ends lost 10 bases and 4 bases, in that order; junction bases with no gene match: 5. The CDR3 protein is CAIGTGGAYEQYF. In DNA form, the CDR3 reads TGTGCCATCGGGACAGGGGGCGCGTACGAGCAGTACTTC.

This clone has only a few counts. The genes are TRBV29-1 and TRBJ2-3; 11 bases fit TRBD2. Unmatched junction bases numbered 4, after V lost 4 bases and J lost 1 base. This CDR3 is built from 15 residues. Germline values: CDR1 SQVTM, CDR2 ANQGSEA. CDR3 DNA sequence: TGCAGCGTTGTCTTGACTAGCGGGGGCACAGATACGCAGTATTTT. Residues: CSVVLTSGGTDTQYF.

The CDR3, as DNA: TGTGCCAGTAGTATTGGTAGCGACGAGCAGTACTTC. As protein: CASSIGSDEQYF. The rearrangement links TRBV19 to TRBJ2-7; perhaps TRBD2 as D (5 bases). Germline V gene lookup returns CDR1 LNHDA and CDR2 SQIVND (reference sequence). This CDR3 has 12 amino acids. V lost 3 bases and J lost 5, with 8 bases in between.

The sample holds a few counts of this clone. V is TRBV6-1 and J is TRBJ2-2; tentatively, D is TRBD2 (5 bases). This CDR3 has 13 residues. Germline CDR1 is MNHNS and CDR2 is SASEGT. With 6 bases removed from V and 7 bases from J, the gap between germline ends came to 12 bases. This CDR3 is CASRLETLGELFF. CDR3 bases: TGTGCCAGCAGACTAGAGACCCTCGGGGAGCTGTTTTTT.

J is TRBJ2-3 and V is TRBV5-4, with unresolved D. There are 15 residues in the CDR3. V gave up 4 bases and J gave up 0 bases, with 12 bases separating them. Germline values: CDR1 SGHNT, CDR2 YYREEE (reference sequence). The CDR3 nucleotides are TGTGCCAGCAGCCCAAGTCTGGCTAGCACAGATACGCAGTATTTT. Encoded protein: CASSPSLASTDTQYF.

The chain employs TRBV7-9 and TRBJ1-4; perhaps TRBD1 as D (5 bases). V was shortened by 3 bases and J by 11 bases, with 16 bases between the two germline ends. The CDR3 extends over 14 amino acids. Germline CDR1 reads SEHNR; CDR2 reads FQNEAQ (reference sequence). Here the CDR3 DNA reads TGTGCCAGCAGCTTTGGAGTGGGGGGAGAGAAACTGTTTTTT. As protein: CASSFGVGGEKLFF. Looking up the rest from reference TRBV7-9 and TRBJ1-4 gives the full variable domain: DTGVSQNPRHKITKRGQNVTFRCDPISEHNRLYWYRQTLGQGPEFLTYFQNEAQLEKSRLLSDRFSAERPKGSFSTLEIQRTEQGDSAMYLCASSFGVGGEKLFFGSGTQLSVL.

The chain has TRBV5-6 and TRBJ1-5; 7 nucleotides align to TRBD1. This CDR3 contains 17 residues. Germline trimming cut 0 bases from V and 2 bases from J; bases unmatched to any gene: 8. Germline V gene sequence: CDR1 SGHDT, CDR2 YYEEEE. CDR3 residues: CASSLGVVGGGNQPQHF. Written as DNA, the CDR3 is TGTGCCAGCAGCTTGGGGGTGGTAGGGGGCGGCAATCAGCCCCAGCATTTT.

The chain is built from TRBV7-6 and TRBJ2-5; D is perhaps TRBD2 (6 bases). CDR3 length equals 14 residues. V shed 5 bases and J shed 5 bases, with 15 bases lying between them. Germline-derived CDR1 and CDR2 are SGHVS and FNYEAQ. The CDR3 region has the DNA TGTGCCAGCAGCGAAACCGGGAGTCGGGAGACCCAGTACTTC. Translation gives CASSETGSRETQYF.

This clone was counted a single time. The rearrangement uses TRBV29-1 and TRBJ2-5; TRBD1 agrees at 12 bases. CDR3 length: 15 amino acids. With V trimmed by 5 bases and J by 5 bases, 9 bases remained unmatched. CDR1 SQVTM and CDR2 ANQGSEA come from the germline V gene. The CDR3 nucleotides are TGCAGCGTTAGACCGGGACAGGGGGCTCGTGAGACCCAGTACTTC. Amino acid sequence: CSVRPGQGARETQYF. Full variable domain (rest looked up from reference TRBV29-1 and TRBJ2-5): SAVISQKPSRDICQRGTSLTIQCQVDSQVTMMFWYRQQPGQSLTLIATANQGSEATYESGFVIDKFPISRPNLTFSTLTVSNMSPEDSSIYLCSVRPGQGARETQYFGPGTRLLVL.